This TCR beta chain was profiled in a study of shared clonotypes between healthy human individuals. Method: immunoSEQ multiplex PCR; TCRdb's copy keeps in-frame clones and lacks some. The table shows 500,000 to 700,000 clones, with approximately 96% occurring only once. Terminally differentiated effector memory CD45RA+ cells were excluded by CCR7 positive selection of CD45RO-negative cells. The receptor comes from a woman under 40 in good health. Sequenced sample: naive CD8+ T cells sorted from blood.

The CDR3 bases are TGTGCCAGCAGTCAGGCCTGGGACAGCGCTAACTATGGCTACACCTTC. Translating gives CASSQAWDSANYGYTF. The V call is TRBV28, the J call TRBJ1-2; TRBD1 aligns across 7 bases. Germline CDR1 MDHEN, CDR2 SYDVKM. The CDR3 totals 16 residues. The V segment lost 5 bases and the J segment 0 bases; nucleotides outside the gene matches: 9.